This is a list of T cell receptor beta chains from one sample in a study of T cell responses to AZD1222 COVID-19 vaccine. Method: immunoSEQ multiplex PCR; TCRdb's copy keeps in-frame clones and lacks some. The table lists about 110,000 clones, over 85% of them singletons. The sample in question was peripheral blood, obtained on day 0 of MenACWY control vaccination. These receptors were taken from an adult in good health. CDR3s include the opening cysteine and the closing phenylalanine or tryptophan. Fields, in order: V gene, clone size, J gene, D gene, CDR3 DNA, CDR3 protein. The D gene is left open where the match is weak. Some rows mark clone size as missing; the rest say once, few, many or name a class of expanded clone.

TRBV7-9	few	TRBJ1-1	.	TGTGCCAGCAGCTTAAGTAAGGCATCTGAAGCTTTCTTT	CASSLSKASEAFF
TRBV5-1	.	TRBJ2-5	TRBD1	TGCGCCAGCAGCCCCGGACAGGGGGCGAAAGAGACCCAGTACTTC	CASSPGQGAKETQYF
TRBV2	.	TRBJ1-6	.	TGTGCCAGCGGGGACGACTATAATTCACCCCTCCACTTT	CASGDDYNSPLHF
TRBV9	.	TRBJ1-3	.	TGTGCCAGCAGCGTAGAGGGACTGATCTCTGGAAACACCATATATTTT	CASSVEGLISGNTIYF
TRBV9	.	TRBJ1-3	TRBD1	TGTGCCAGCAGCGCACAGGGGGCGGCTGGAAACACCATATATTTT	CASSAQGAAGNTIYF
TRBV6-5	.	TRBJ1-1	.	TGTGCCAGCAGTTACTTCGCGGGACGGACGAACACTGAAGCTTTCTTT	CASSYFAGRTNTEAFF
TRBV5-6	few	TRBJ1-4	.	TGTGCCAGCAGCTACTCGGACGATAGGGAAAAACTGTTTTTT	CASSYSDDREKLFF
TRBV25-1	.	TRBJ1-6	.	TGTGCCAGCTCGAGGGACATTAATTCACCCCTCCACTTT	CASSRDINSPLHF
TRBV19	.	TRBJ2-1	TRBD1	TGTGCCAGTAGGTTACCGGGACAGCCCTTTTTGGGTGAGCAGTTCTTC	CASRLPGQPFLGEQFF
TRBV30	.	TRBJ2-7	.	TGTGCCTGGAGCGACTACCCCGACAGTACGGACTCCTACGAGCAGTACTTC	CAWSDYPDSTDSYEQYF
TRBV12-3/TRBV12-4	few	TRBJ1-6	.	TGTGCCAGCAGTGTTGGTGGTTCACCCCTCCACTTT	CASSVGGSPLHF
TRBV6-7	.	TRBJ1-2	.	TGTGCCAGCAGTCCGCTGCAGGGCCCAGGGAGTAACTATGGCTACACCTTC	CASSPLQGPGSNYGYTF
TRBV6-4	.	TRBJ1-4	.	TGTGCCAGCAGTGGAAGGGATTCTCTTAATGAAAAACTGTTTTTT	CASSGRDSLNEKLFF
TRBV4-1	.	TRBJ2-7	TRBD1	TGCGCCAGCAGCCAGGTCCAGGGACAGCCCTACGAGCAGTACTTC	CASSQVQGQPYEQYF
TRBV7-3	.	TRBJ1-1	.	TGTGCCAGCAGCTCCCGAGACGAGTCTCTCGCCATGAACACTGAAGCTTTCTTT	CASSSRDESLAMNTEAFF
TRBV2	.	TRBJ1-1	.	TGTGCCAGCAGTGTGGAGGGTCTCCCTAAATTGGAAGCTTTCTTT	CASSVEGLPKLEAFF
TRBV12-5	few	TRBJ1-4	.	TGTGCTAGTGGTTTGGGGTATAGGGACGTACTGTTTTTT	CASGLGYRDVLFF
TRBV13	.	TRBJ2-1	TRBD1	TGTGCCAGCAGCTTAATCCGGACAGGGGACAATGAGCAGTTCTTC	CASSLIRTGDNEQFF
TRBV11-2	once	TRBJ2-7	.	TGTGCCAGCAGTATACCCGGGAACGAGCAGTACTTC	CASSIPGNEQYF
TRBV6-2/TRBV6-3	.	TRBJ2-1	TRBD1	TGTGCCAGCAGTTACCCCCAGGGGGCCTCCAATGAGCAGTTCTTC	CASSYPQGASNEQFF
TRBV10-2	.	TRBJ1-5	.	TGCGCCAGCAGTGAGTGGGGTGACAGACAGCTCAATCAGCCCCAGCATTTT	CASSEWGDRQLNQPQHF
TRBV5-1	.	TRBJ1-4	.	TGCGCCAGCAGCTTGGCCGGGGGTCTCGGTGAAAAACTGTTTTTT	CASSLAGGLGEKLFF
TRBV7-3	.	TRBJ1-1	.	TGTGCCAGCAGCACCCAGGGTAGGACTGAAGCTTTCTTT	CASSTQGRTEAFF
TRBV4-2	.	TRBJ1-3	.	TGTGCCAGCAGCCACCCCGTGTCGGGAAGGAGCGGAAACACCATATATTTT	CASSHPVSGRSGNTIYF
TRBV10-2	.	TRBJ1-1	.	TGCGCCAGCCGAACGGGGAGTAACACTGAAGCTTTCTTT	CASRTGSNTEAFF
TRBV5-1	.	TRBJ1-1	TRBD1	TGCGCCAGCAGCTTAACATACAGGGGGGACACTGAAGCTTTCTTT	CASSLTYRGDTEAFF
TRBV2	.	TRBJ1-1	TRBD1	TGTGCCAGCAGTGAGGGACAGGGACACATGAACACTGAAGCTTTCTTT	CASSEGQGHMNTEAFF
TRBV27	.	TRBJ1-6	.	TGTGCCAGCAGTACAAGGACAAGTAATTCACCCCTCCACTTT	CASSTRTSNSPLHF
TRBV7-2	once	TRBJ2-3	.	TGTGCCAGCAGCTTGGGGTTAGGGGGCACAGATACGCAGTATTTT	CASSLGLGGTDTQYF
TRBV7-2	.	TRBJ2-7	TRBD2	TGTGCCAGCAGCTTAGTTCTAGCGGGGGGACACGAGCAGTACTTC	CASSLVLAGGHEQYF
TRBV7-2	.	TRBJ1-2	.	TGTGCCAGCAGCTTACAGGGCCTCCTAGACTATGGCTACACCTTC	CASSLQGLLDYGYTF
TRBV7-3	.	TRBJ1-6	.	TGTGCCAGCAGCCTTGGCGGGGGAAAGTCCCTCCACTTT	CASSLGGGKSLHF
TRBV9	.	TRBJ2-1	TRBD1	TGTGCCAGCAGCGTTAGGGGGGACAGGAGCTCCTACAATGAGCAGTTCTTC	CASSVRGDRSSYNEQFF
TRBV19	.	TRBJ2-3	.	TGTGCCAGTAGAGGGGAGTTGGGGACAGATACGCAGTATTTT	CASRGELGTDTQYF
TRBV5-4	.	TRBJ2-3	.	TGTGCCAGCAGCGTACAGGGGGGGACAGATACGCAGTATTTT	CASSVQGGTDTQYF
TRBV12-3/TRBV12-4	.	TRBJ2-7	.	TGTGCCAGCAGTTTTGGGTCCCCGTGGAAGCAGTACTTC	CASSFGSPWKQYF
TRBV12-2	.	TRBJ1-1	.	TGTGCAAGTCGCTTAGTCCTGGCCCGCGAGAACACTGAAGCTTTCTTT	CASRLVLARENTEAFF
TRBV21-1	.	TRBJ2-7	.	TGTGCCAGCAGCAATATCGGCCAAGCCTACGAGCAGTACTTC	CASSNIGQAYEQYF
TRBV5-1	.	TRBJ1-5	.	TGCGCCAGCAGCTTCGGGGCTGGTCAGCCCCAGCATTTT	CASSFGAGQPQHF
TRBV6-5	.	TRBJ1-2	TRBD1	TGTGCCAGCAGTCACCGGACAGGGGGCGGCTATGGCTACACCTTC	CASSHRTGGGYGYTF
TRBV4-3	.	TRBJ2-1	.	TGCGCCAGCAGCCAAGGTCATGGGGTTAGAATAAGGAATGAGCAGTTCTTC	CASSQGHGVRIRNEQFF
TRBV5-1	.	TRBJ1-2	TRBD1	TGCGCCAGCAGCGAACAGGGGGATGGCTACACCTTC	CASSEQGDGYTF
TRBV19	.	TRBJ2-2	TRBD1	TGTGCCAGTAGAAGGGGGCCGGGCACCGGGGAGCTGTTTTTT	CASRRGPGTGELFF
TRBV4-1	.	TRBJ2-7	.	TGCGCCAGCAGCCAAGATCTAGGAAGGCCGACATCCTACGAGCAGTACTTC	CASSQDLGRPTSYEQYF
TRBV4-1	.	TRBJ2-1	TRBD2	TGCGCCAGCAGGGGCGGACTAGCGGGGAACAATGAGCAGTTCTTC	CASRGGLAGNNEQFF
TRBV4-2	.	TRBJ1-2	TRBD1	TGTGCCAGCAGCCAGGAAACGGGACAGGGGGCGAATGGCTACACCTTC	CASSQETGQGANGYTF
TRBV5-4	.	TRBJ2-6	.	TGTGCCAGCAGCGCAGGAAGGGGAGCGGACCACTCTGGGGCCAACGTCCTGACTTTC	CASSAGRGADHSGANVLTF
TRBV9	.	TRBJ1-6	TRBD1	TGTGCCAGCAGCGTAGGGCTGGGGCAGGGGGATTCACCCCTCCACTTT	CASSVGLGQGDSPLHF
TRBV2	.	TRBJ2-7	.	TGTGCCAGCAGGGGATTCGTCGTGTACGAGCAGTACTTC	CASRGFVVYEQYF
TRBV5-6	.	TRBJ1-1	.	TGTGCCAGCGGGGGGACTGAAGCTTTCTTT	CASGGTEAFF
TRBV5-6	once	TRBJ1-2	.	TGTGCCAGCAGCTTGTTAACGGGCACAGCCAACTATGGCTACACCTTC	CASSLLTGTANYGYTF
TRBV7-2	.	TRBJ1-2	TRBD1	TGTGCCAGCAGCGATGGACAGGGGTACGGCTACACCTTC	CASSDGQGYGYTF
TRBV7-8	few	TRBJ2-7	.	TGTGCCAGCAGCTCCAACAGGAATACCTACGAGCAGTACTTC	CASSSNRNTYEQYF
TRBV29-1	.	TRBJ2-3	TRBD1	TGCAGCGTTGGGACAGGGGGTAGGGATACGCAGTATTTT	CSVGTGGRDTQYF